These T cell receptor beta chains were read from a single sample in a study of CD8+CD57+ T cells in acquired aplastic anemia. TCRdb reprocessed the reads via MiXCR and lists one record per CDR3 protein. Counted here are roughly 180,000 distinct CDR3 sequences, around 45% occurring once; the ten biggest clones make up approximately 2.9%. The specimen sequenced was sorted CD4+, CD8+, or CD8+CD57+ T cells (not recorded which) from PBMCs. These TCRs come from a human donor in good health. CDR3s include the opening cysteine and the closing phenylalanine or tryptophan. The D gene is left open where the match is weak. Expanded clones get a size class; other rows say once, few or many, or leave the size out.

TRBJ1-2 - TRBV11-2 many CASSHTENYGYTF TGTGCCAGCAGCCACACAGAAAACTATGGCTACACCTTC
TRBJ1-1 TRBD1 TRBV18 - CASSPRQGDAEAFF TGTGCCAGCTCTCCTAGACAGGGGGATGCTGAAGCTTTCTTT
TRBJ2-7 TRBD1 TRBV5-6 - CASSLRDRLTYEQYF TGTGCCAGCAGCTTGCGGGACAGACTTACCTACGAGCAGTACTTC
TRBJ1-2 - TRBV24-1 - CATSDSETSYTF TGTGCCACCAGTGATTCTGAGACCTCCTACACCTTC
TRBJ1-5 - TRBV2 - CASNPSGGQWQPQHF TGTGCCAGCAACCCAAGCGGGGGGCAGTGGCAGCCCCAGCATTTT
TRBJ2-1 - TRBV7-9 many CASSKYPRGKDNEQFF TGTGCCAGCAGCAAATATCCAAGGGGTAAGGACAATGAGCAGTTCTTC
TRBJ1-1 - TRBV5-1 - CASSLAPGANTEAFF TGCGCCAGCAGCTTGGCCCCAGGGGCGAACACTGAAGCTTTCTTT
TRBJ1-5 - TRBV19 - CASSMGFSNQPQHF TGTGCCAGTAGTATGGGGTTTAGCAATCAGCCCCAGCATTTT
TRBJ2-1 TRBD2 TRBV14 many CASSHGTSGELYNEQFF TGTGCCAGCAGCCATGGGACTAGCGGGGAGCTCTACAATGAGCAGTTCTTC
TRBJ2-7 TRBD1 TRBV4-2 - CASSQGQGRDSYEQYF TGTGCCAGCAGCCAAGGACAGGGCAGGGACTCCTACGAGCAGTACTTC
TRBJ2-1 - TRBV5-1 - CASREGESSYNEQFF TGCGCCAGCAGGGAGGGGGAGAGCTCCTACAATGAGCAGTTCTTC
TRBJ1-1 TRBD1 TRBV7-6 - CASRPTGGTEAFF TGTGCCAGCAGACCGACAGGGGGCACTGAAGCTTTCTTT
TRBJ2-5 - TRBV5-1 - CASSFADTRTAGETQYF TGTGCCAGCAGCTTCGCCGATACCCGGACGGCCGGAGAGACCCAGTACTTC
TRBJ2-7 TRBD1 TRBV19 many CASSNPGQSTYEQYF TGTGCCAGTAGTAACCCGGGACAGAGTACCTACGAGCAGTACTTC
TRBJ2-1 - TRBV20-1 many CSARGGFRYEQFF TGCAGTGCTAGAGGGGGATTCAGGTATGAGCAGTTCTTC
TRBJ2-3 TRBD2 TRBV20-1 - CSARGLAGGPDTQYF TGCAGTGCTAGAGGGCTAGCGGGGGGGCCTGATACGCAGTATTTT
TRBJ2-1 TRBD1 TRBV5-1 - CASSLGTGASYNEQFF TGCGCCAGCAGCCTCGGGACAGGGGCGTCCTACAATGAGCAGTTCTTC
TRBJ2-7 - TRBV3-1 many CASSQEGALSYEQYF TGTGCCAGCAGCCAAGAAGGCGCCTTATCCTACGAGCAGTACTTC
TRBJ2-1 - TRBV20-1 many CSAFKLAATTYNEQFF TGCAGTGCTTTTAAACTTGCGGCTACTACCTACAATGAGCAGTTCTTC
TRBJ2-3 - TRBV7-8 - CASSYLWSADTQYF TGTGCCAGCAGCTACTTGTGGAGTGCAGATACGCAGTATTTT
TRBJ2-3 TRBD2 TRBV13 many CASRVAGAGDTQYF TGTGCCAGCAGAGTAGCGGGAGCAGGAGATACGCAGTATTTT
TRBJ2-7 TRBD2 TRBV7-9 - CASSLETSGYEQYF TGTGCCAGCAGCTTAGAGACTAGCGGCTACGAGCAGTACTTC
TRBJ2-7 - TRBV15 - CATSSRLVGEQYF TGTGCCACCAGCAGCCGACTAGTAGGTGAGCAGTACTTC
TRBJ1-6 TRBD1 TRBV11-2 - CASSLTGSGSYNSPLHF TGTGCCAGCAGCCTGACAGGGTCCGGCTCCTATAATTCACCCCTCCACTTT
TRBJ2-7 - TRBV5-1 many CASSLGGYEQYF TGCGCCAGCAGCTTGGGCGGGTACGAGCAGTACTTC
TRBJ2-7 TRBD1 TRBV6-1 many CASSPTGAISYEQYF TGTGCCAGCAGTCCCACAGGGGCCATCTCCTACGAGCAGTACTTC
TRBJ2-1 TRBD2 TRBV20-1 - CSADARLAGHNEQFF TGCAGTGCTGATGCCCGACTAGCGGGACACAATGAGCAGTTCTTC
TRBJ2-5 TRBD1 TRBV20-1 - CSARDPGGDETQYF TGCAGTGCTAGAGATCCAGGGGGCGACGAGACCCAGTACTTC
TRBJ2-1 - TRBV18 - CASSPQGSNNEQFF TGTGCCAGCTCACCGCAGGGAAGCAACAATGAGCAGTTCTTC
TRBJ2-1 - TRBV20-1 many CSASDGIINEQFF TGCAGTGCTAGTGACGGGATCATCAATGAGCAGTTCTTC
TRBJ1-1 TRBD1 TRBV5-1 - CASSLARGDMNTEAFF TGCGCCAGCAGCTTGGCCAGGGGGGATATGAACACTGAAGCTTTCTTT
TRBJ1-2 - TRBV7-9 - CASSLTVQGDGYTF TGTGCCAGCAGCTTAACGGTCCAGGGAGATGGCTACACCTTC
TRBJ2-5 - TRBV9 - CASSSRDSWGETQYF TGTGCCAGCAGCTCGCGGGACTCTTGGGGGGAGACCCAGTACTTC
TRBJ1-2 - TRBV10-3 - CAISESDTYGYTF TGTGCCATCAGTGAGTCGGACACGTATGGCTACACCTTC
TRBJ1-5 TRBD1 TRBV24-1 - CATSPGQGFFGQPQHF TGTGCCACCAGTCCGGGACAGGGATTTTTCGGGCAGCCCCAGCATTTT
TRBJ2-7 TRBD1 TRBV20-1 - CSLMGLRQGAYEQYF TGCAGTTTAATGGGCCTGAGACAGGGGGCCTACGAGCAGTACTTC
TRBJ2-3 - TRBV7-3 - CASGGELDTQYF TGTGCCAGCGGGGGAGAGTTAGATACGCAGTATTTT
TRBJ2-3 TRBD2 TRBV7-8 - CASSRIAGGADTQYF TGTGCCAGCAGCAGGATAGCGGGAGGGGCAGATACGCAGTATTTT
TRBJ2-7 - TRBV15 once CATSSDQRGAGPLEQYF TGTGCCACCAGCTCCGATCAGAGGGGTGCAGGTCCTCTAGAGCAGTACTTC
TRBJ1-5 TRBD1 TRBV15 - CATSRDRGPHQPQHF TGTGCCACCAGCAGGGACAGGGGGCCTCATCAGCCCCAGCATTTT
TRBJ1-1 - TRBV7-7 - CASSLGMATEAFF TGTGCTAGCAGCTTAGGGATGGCCACTGAAGCTTTCTTT
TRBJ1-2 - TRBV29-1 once CSVAATADGYTF TGCAGCGTTGCGGCGACAGCCGATGGCTACACCTTC
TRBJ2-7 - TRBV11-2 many CASSFGNGGRKSYEQYF TGTGCCAGCAGCTTTGGAAACGGCGGGCGGAAGTCCTACGAGCAGTACTTC
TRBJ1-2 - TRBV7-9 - CASSSWGDYGYTF TGTGCCAGCAGCTCTTGGGGGGACTATGGCTACACCTTC
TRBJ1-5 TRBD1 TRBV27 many CASSPDRVQPQHF TGTGCCAGCAGTCCTGACAGGGTCCAGCCCCAGCATTTT
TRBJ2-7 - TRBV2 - CASFLGTTSYEQYF TGTGCCAGTTTCCTGGGGACAACGTCCTACGAGCAGTACTTC
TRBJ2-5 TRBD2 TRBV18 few CASINLAEETQYF TGTGCCAGCATAAACCTAGCGGAGGAGACCCAGTACTTC
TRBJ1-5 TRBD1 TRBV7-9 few CATPDRGRAF TGTGCCACCCCGGACAGGGGACGAGCATTT
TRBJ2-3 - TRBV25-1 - CASSEPSDTQYF TGTGCCAGCAGTGAACCGTCCGATACGCAGTATTTT
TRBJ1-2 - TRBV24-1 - CATSGRGMDYGYTF TGTGCCACCAGTGGACGGGGAATGGACTATGGCTACACCTTC
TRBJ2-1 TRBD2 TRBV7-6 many CASSPRLAGGYNEQFF TGTGCCAGCAGCCCGAGACTAGCGGGAGGCTACAATGAGCAGTTCTTC
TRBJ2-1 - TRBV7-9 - CASSYGGNEQFF TGTGCCAGCAGTTACGGCGGCAATGAGCAGTTCTTC
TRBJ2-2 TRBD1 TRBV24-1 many CATSEPDRDTGELFF TGTGCCACCAGTGAACCGGACAGGGACACCGGGGAGCTGTTTTTT
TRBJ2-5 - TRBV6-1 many CASSALGSLQETQYF TGTGCCAGCAGCGCACTGGGATCACTCCAAGAGACCCAGTACTTC
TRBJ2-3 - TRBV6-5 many CASKGGTDTQYF TGTGCCAGCAAAGGCGGGACAGATACGCAGTATTTT
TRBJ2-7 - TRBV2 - CASRAGVLNYEQYF TGTGCCAGCAGGGCCGGGGTCCTCAACTACGAGCAGTACTTC
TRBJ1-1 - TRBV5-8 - CASSLRVGGAFF TGTGCCAGCAGCTTGAGGGTCGGCGGGGCTTTCTTT
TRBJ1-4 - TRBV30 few CAWSLGGLEKLFF TGTGCCTGGAGTCTAGGGGGTTTGGAAAAACTGTTTTTT
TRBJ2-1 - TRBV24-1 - CATSGRDRSYNERFF TGTGCCACCAGTGGCCGAGACAGATCCTACAATGAGCGGTTCTTC
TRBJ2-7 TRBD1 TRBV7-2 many CASSLAPGQGTYEQYF TGTGCCAGCAGCTTAGCCCCGGGACAGGGAACCTACGAGCAGTACTTC